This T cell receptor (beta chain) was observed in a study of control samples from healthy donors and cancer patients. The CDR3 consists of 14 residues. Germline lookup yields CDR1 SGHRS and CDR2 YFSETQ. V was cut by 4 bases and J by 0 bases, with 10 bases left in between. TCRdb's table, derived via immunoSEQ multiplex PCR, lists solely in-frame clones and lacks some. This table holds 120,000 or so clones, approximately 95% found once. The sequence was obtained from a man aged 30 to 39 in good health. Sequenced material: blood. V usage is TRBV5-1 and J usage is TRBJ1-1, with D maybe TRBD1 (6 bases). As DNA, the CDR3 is TGCGCCAGCAGCCAACAGGGCGTGAACACTGAAGCTTTCTTT. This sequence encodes CASSQQGVNTEAFF.